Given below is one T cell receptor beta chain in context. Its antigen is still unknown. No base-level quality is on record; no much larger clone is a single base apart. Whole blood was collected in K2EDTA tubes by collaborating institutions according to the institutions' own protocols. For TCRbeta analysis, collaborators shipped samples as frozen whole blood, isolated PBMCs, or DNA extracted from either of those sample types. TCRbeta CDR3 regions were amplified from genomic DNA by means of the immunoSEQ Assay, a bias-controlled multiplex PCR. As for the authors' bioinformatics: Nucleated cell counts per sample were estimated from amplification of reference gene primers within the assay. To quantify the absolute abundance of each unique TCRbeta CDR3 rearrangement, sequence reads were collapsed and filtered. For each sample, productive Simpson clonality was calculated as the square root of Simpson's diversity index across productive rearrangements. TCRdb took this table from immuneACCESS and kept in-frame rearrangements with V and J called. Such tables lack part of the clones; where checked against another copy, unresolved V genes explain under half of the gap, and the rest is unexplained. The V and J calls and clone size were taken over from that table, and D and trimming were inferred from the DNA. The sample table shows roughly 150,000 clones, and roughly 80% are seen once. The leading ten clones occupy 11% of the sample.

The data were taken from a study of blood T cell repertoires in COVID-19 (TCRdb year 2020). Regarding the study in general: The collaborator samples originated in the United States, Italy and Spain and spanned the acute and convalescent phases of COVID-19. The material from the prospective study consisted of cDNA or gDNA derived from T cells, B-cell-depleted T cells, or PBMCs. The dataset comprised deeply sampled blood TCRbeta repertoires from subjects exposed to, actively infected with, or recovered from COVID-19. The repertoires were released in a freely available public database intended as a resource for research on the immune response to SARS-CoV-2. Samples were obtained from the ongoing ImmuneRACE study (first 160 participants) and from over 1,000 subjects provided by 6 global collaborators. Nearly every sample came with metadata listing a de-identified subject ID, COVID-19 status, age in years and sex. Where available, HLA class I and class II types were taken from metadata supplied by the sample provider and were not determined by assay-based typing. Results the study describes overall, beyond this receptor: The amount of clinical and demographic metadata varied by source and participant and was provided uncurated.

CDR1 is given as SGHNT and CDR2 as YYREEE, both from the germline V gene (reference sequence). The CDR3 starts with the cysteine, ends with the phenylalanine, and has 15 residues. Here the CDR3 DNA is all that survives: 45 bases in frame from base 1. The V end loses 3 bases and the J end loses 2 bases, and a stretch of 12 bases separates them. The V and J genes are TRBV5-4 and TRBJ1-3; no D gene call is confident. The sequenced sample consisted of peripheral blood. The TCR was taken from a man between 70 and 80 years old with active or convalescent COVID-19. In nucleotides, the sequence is TGTGCCAGCAGCTCTAGGAGGGATGCTGGAAACACCATATATTTT. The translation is CASSSRRDAGNTIYF.